The sequence of this TCR beta chain was determined in a study of blood T cell repertoires in COVID-19. Turning to the study itself: Samples of COVID-19 (acute and convalescent) were obtained from the United States, Italy and Spain.

V lost 3 bases to trimming and J lost 7 bases; unmatched junction nucleotides: 6. CDR3 size: 16 residues. CDR1 is MGHRA and CDR2 is YSYEKL in the germline V gene. Assignment of participants to cohorts was predicated upon participant-reported clinical history. Sequenced by immunoSEQ multiplex PCR; TCRdb stores in-frame clones only, minus some. The data contain 200,000 to 300,000 clones, 75% to 90% of them singletons. Material: PBMCs or T cells enriched from blood (not recorded which). The sequence was collected from a woman aged 30 to 39 who had recovered from COVID-19. V gene TRBV4-1 combines with J gene TRBJ2-1, with TRBD2 identical over 13 bases. The CDR3 region has the DNA TGCGCCAGCAGCCAGCTACTAGCGGGAGGGGCAAATGAGCAGTTCTTC. Encoded protein: CASSQLLAGGANEQFF.